This entry features one T cell receptor beta chain sequence. Its antigen is as yet unknown. Each sample had two DNA replicates, approximately 0.5 ug blood or about 1.5 ug tissue. This table comes from immunoSEQ multiplex PCR, and its TCRdb copy is limited to in-frame clones, with some not included. The repertoire consists of tens of thousands of clones, with 90% to 95% occurring once and the leading ten covering 4% to 5.5%. The source of the sample is a study of early stage breast cancer tumors. As for the study in general: Of around 15 invasive breast tumors, twelve were hormone receptor-positive, HER2-negative. Study-wide results and caveats: Tumor and normal breast were distinguished via blood comparison in about 90% of the 16 patients.

The CDR3 runs 16 residues. J was trimmed by 6 bases and V by 4 bases; bases with no gene match: 11. CDR1 is SGHVS, CDR2 FNYEAQ, per germline. The chain has TRBV7-6 and TRBJ2-3; TRBD2 aligns across 9 bases. This receptor was identified in a person aged 65 to 79 with breast cancer. The material sequenced was blood. CDR3 DNA sequence: TGTGCCAGCAGCTCCCCGACTAGCGGACGGGGGGATACGCAGTATTTT. This sequence encodes CASSSPTSGRGDTQYF.